Reported below is one TCR beta chain. Treatment in this sample: about 20 received Ad26.COV2.S at low or high dose, single or two shots; 5 received placebo; per-sample allocation not given. Collection of the samples took place on day 63 after the first injection of vaccine or placebo. Germline CDR1 reads ENHRY; CDR2 reads SYGVKD. The ends were cut back, 2 bases at V and 6 bases at J, with 13 bases in the middle. This CDR3 comprises 14 residues. The data originate from a study of Ad26.COV2.S vaccination and SARS-CoV-2 variants. Repertoires were generated with immunoSEQ multiplex PCR, while TCRdb's copy carries only in-frame clones and drops some. The data contain roughly 410,000 clones, 83% of them singletons.

This material consisted of peripheral blood, taken in a trial of Ad26.COV2.S vaccine versus placebo. The chain uses TRBV10-3 and TRBJ1-2; no firm D call. This TCR was recovered from a person aged 18-60 years who received the Ad26.COV2.S COVID-19 vaccine or a placebo. The CDR3 reads CAISEGPPDHGYTF. The DNA of the CDR3 is TGTGCCATCAGTGAGGGTCCCCCGGACCATGGCTACACCTTC.